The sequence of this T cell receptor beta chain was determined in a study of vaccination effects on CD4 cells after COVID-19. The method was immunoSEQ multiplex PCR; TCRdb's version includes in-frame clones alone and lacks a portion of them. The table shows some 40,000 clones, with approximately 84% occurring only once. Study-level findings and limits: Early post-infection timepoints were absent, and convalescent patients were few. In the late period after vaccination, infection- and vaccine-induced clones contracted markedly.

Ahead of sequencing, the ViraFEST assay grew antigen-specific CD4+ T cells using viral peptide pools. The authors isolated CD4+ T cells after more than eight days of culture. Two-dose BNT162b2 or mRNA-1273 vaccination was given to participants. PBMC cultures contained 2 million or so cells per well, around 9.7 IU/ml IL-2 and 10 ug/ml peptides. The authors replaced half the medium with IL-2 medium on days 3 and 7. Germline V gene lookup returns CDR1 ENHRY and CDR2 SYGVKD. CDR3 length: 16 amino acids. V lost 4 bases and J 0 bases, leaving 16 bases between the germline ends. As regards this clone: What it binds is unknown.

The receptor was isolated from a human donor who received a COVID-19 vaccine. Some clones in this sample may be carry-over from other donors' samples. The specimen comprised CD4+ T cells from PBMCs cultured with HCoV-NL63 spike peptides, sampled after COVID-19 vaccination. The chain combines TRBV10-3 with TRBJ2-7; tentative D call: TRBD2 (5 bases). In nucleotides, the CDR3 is TGTGCCATCAGTGTAGGGAGTACGCAGAGCTCCTACGAGCAGTACGTC. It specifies CAISVGSTQSSYEQYV.